This T cell receptor beta chain came from a study of T cells in Graves' hyperthyroidism and ophthalmopathy. Trimming cost V 3 bases and J 6 bases; bases outside gene matches: 5. Germline CDR1 reads MDHEN; CDR2 reads SYDVKM. The CDR3 has 14 residues. The investigators amplified TCR beta CDR3 regions from RNA transcripts. HTBI primers drove first-round RT-PCR of the TCR CDR3. A single record per CDR3 protein comes from TCRdb applying MiXCR to the multiplex PCR reads. The sample records 550,000 to 800,000 distinct CDR3 sequences, approximately 16% being singletons. Across 18 months, stable Graves' hyperthyroidism was marked by no progression to ophthalmopathy. Clinicians diagnosed patients from clinical symptoms, serum thyroxine and TRAb, thyroid ultrasound and orbital computed tomography. Findings and caveats of the study: For ophthalmopathy, model prediction preceded onset by a median 6.5 months.

This clonotype was detected ten times or more. As yet, its antigen is unknown. The chain couples TRBV28 to TRBJ2-1; 7 positions agree with TRBD2. The receptor's source is a man younger than 35 with Graves' hyperthyroidism. What was sequenced was blood. CDR3 protein: CASSFAREANEQFF. DNA of the CDR3: TGTGCCAGCAGTTTCGCCCGGGAGGCCAATGAGCAGTTCTTC. Full variable domain (remainder filled in from reference TRBV28 and TRBJ2-1): DVKVTQSSRYLVKRTGEKVFLECVQDMDHENMFWYRQDPGLGLRLIYFSYDVKMKEKGDIPEGYSVSREKKERFSLILESASTNQTSMYLCASSFAREANEQFFGPGTRLTVL.